The clone carrying this T cell receptor beta chain turned up a few times. No antigen is known for it. These data come from a study of identical twins. A universal primer site was incorporated via template switching, and the cDNA contained unique molecular identifiers. TCRdb passed the 5' RACE reads through MiXCR, listing each CDR3 protein once. Altogether 300,000 to 400,000 distinct CDR3 sequences are present, 7% to 9.5% being singletons, with the ten largest covering about 8.1%. Germline V gene data show CDR1 as SNHLY and CDR2 as FYNNEI. The CDR3 spans 19 residues. Trimming shortened V by 3 bases and J by 3 bases, and 26 bases separated the two germline ends. Findings and caveats of the study: Models underestimated how often monozygotic twins shared out-of-frame TCR alpha. Abundant cord blood beta clonotypes carried fewer insertions; memory repertoires showed none.

Source material: naive T cells sorted from blood. V and J are TRBV2 and TRBJ2-5; D gene unclear. This TCR came from a woman in her fifties or sixties in good health. CDR3 amino acids: CASSDPIFPLVGRKETQYF. The CDR3 DNA reads TGTGCCAGCAGTGATCCGATTTTCCCTCTGGTGGGAAGAAAAGAGACCCAGTACTTC.